The entry below describes one TCR beta chain. CDR1 is SGHRS and CDR2 is YFSETQ in the germline V gene. There are 14 residues in the CDR3. V lost 5 bases, J lost 2 bases, and 6 bases stayed unmatched. The data originate from a study of T cell repertoires in cytomegalovirus infection. TCRdb reanalysed the reads using MiXCR and keeps one entry per CDR3 protein. This sample has fewer than 300,000 distinct CDR3 sequences, with over 20% found just once. This sequence was found in a human donor in good health (CMV status not recorded). Some clones in this sample may be carry-over from other donors' samples. The sample taken for sequencing was PBMCs. This chain uses TRBV5-1 with TRBJ1-2; TRBD1 agrees at 7 bases. CDR3 loop: CASRLGQTNYGYTF. Here the CDR3 DNA reads TGCGCCAGCAGGCTGGGACAGACGAACTATGGCTACACCTTC.